This T cell receptor (beta chain) was identified during a study of response to subunit inactivated influenza vaccine. The study's findings and limits: New T cells are recruited in small numbers by each seasonal influenza vaccination, according to the authors' suggestion.

MiXCR, applied by TCRdb to the RT-PCR reads, yields one record per CDR3 protein. The sample records about 780,000 distinct CDR3 sequences, less than 20% being singletons. Trimming removed 1 base at V and 0 bases at J, with 16 bases between. The CDR3 loop spans 18 amino acids. CDR1 is MNHEY, CDR2 SMNVEV, per germline (reference sequence). A few counts support this clonotype. Its antigen remains unidentified. The chain carries TRBV27 and TRBJ2-1; TRBD2 is a possible D gene (6 bases). This receptor was identified in a man between 45 and 60 years old who received an inactivated influenza vaccine. Specimen: PBMCs from blood, collected about 5 days after vaccination. CDR3: CASSLFGASASSYNEQFF. CDR3 nucleotides: TGTGCCAGCAGTTTATTCGGGGCTAGCGCTTCCTCCTACAATGAGCAGTTCTTC.